The 29 T cell receptor beta chains given below trace back to one sample, sequenced in a study of T-cell reconstitution after alpha-beta-depleted transplantation in children. Preparation of the TCRbeta library used unique molecular identifiers. TCRdb reprocessed the PCR reads with MiXCR, giving one entry per CDR3 protein. The sample records about 980,000 distinct CDR3 sequences, about 26% being singletons. The sample here was PBMCs, mostly from graft donor cells, taken 360 days after TCRalphabeta/CD19-depleted stem cell transplant. The source of these receptors is a boy in the first two years of life who had a stem cell transplant for SCID, so the T cells may come from the graft donor.

CDR3 DNA: TGCGCCAGCAGCCCTGGGGCAGGGGGTCCCGATACGCAGTATTTT. Protein: CASSPGAGGPDTQYF. The chain uses TRBV4-1 and TRBJ2-3, with 7 bases identical to TRBD1. The CDR3 has 15 amino acids. Germline loops: CDR1 MGHRA, CDR2 YSYEKL. V shed 4 bases, J shed 6 bases, and the junction held 10 bases outside the gene matches.

The gene calls are TRBV12-3 or TRBV12-4 and TRBJ2-3, with D possibly TRBD1 on 6 matching bases. CDR3 length equals 16 residues. Trimming stripped 2 bases from V and 2 bases from J, with 14 bases between. The CDR3 DNA follows: TGTGCCAGCAGTTTAAGGGGGACCCTCACCACAGATACGCAGTATTTT. It specifies CASSLRGTLTTDTQYF.

The gene calls are TRBV4-1 and TRBJ1-2; 7 positions match TRBD1. The length of the CDR3 is 13 residues. V was clipped by 8 bases and J by 0 bases; unmatched bases: 3. CDR1 is MGHRA, CDR2 YSYEKL, per germline. The CDR3 DNA is TGCGCCAGCGGGACAGCACCTAACTATGGCTACACCTTC. It codes for CASGTAPNYGYTF.

The rearrangement uses TRBV5-1 and TRBJ2-7, with D tentatively TRBD1 or TRBD2 (6 bases each). CDR3 length: 14 amino acids. From germline, CDR1 is SGHRS and CDR2 YFSETQ. Trimming removed 2 bases from V and 7 bases from J, with 16 bases in between. The CDR3 region is CASSLRGGPEEQYF. In DNA form, the CDR3 reads TGCGCCAGCAGCTTAAGAGGGGGGCCGGAGGAGCAGTACTTC.

This clonotype turned up a few times. The genes are TRBV10-3 and TRBJ2-3; 9 nucleotides match TRBD1. CDR3 length: 13 residues. Germline V gene lookup returns CDR1 ENHRY and CDR2 SYGVKD. V lost 7 bases, J lost 5 bases, and 4 bases stayed unmatched. The CDR3 protein is CAITDRGGDTQYF. The CDR3 nucleotides read TGTGCCATCACCGACAGGGGGGGAGATACGCAGTATTTT.

The chain combines TRBV7-8 with TRBJ1-1; no definite D call. Germline CDR1 is SGHVS and CDR2 is FQNEAQ. CDR3 length: 14 residues. Trimming left V 5 bases short and J 1 base short, with 11 bases between. CDR3 nucleotide sequence: TGTGCCAGCAGCATCAAGGTCAAGAACACTGAAGCTTTCTTT. This codes for CASSIKVKNTEAFF. Together with reference TRBV7-8 and TRBJ1-1, the CDR3 gives the full variable domain: GAGVSQSPRYKVAKRGQDVALRCDPISGHVSLFWYQQALGQGPEFLTYFQNEAQLDKSGLPSDRFFAERPEGSVSTLKIQRTQQEDSAVYLCASSIKVKNTEAFFGQGTRLTVV.

This chain links TRBV4-2 with TRBJ2-1; TRBD2 matches 10 bases. CDR3 length: 19 residues. The V gene end was trimmed by 1 base and the J gene end by 7 bases; junction bases not matched to a gene: 16. Germline V CDR1 and CDR2: LGHNA, YNFKEQ. CDR3 sequence (DNA): TGTGCCAGCAGCCAAGTCCCGCCCCTAGCGGGGGCCGTTGTGAATGAGCAGTTCTTC. Translating gives CASSQVPPLAGAVVNEQFF.

This clonotype was detected a few times. The chain is built from TRBV4-1 and TRBJ2-6; 7 nucleotides line up with TRBD1. Germline V gives CDR1 MGHRA, CDR2 YSYEKL. The trim removed 1 base at V and 2 bases at J, leaving 5 bases unmatched. The CDR3 consists of 17 residues. Written as DNA, the CDR3 is TGCGCCAGCAGCCAAGTCCCTCAGGGGGCTGGGGCCAACGTCCTGACTTTC. Amino acid sequence: CASSQVPQGAGANVLTF.

This chain links TRBV12-3 or TRBV12-4 with TRBJ2-1; either TRBD1 or TRBD2 may supply D (7 bases each). V was clipped by 5 bases and J by 6 bases, with 20 bases between them. The CDR3 extends over 16 amino acids. For the CDR3, the DNA is TGTGCCAGCAGTGGGACAGCGGGGAAGGGGGCCAATGAGCAGTTCTTC. Translated: CASSGTAGKGANEQFF.

The rearrangement links TRBV20-1 to TRBJ2-7; 10 bases align to TRBD1. The V gene's germline CDR1 is DFQATT and CDR2 SNEGSKA (reference sequence). The trim removed 5 bases at V and 2 bases at J, leaving 6 bases unmatched. This CDR3 has 14 amino acids. The CDR3 nucleotides are TGCAGTGCTCGGACAGGGGGAGGGCCCTACGAGCAGTACTTC. Translating gives CSARTGGGPYEQYF.

The rearrangement links TRBV5-1 to TRBJ2-1, with D perhaps TRBD2 (6 bases). Germline-derived CDR1 and CDR2 are SGHRS and YFSETQ. V was cut by 7 bases and J by 4 bases, with 18 bases left in between. This CDR3 has 15 amino acids. The CDR3 region is CASSNPGRLYNEQFF. As DNA, the CDR3 is TGCGCCAGCTCCAACCCAGGGAGGCTATACAATGAGCAGTTCTTC.

The genes are TRBV12-3 or TRBV12-4 and TRBJ2-2, with 9 bases matching TRBD1. J lost 6 bases, V lost 6 bases, and 8 bases had no gene match. The CDR3 consists of 15 residues. The CDR3 coding sequence is TGTGCCAGCAGCAGGACAGGGGTGGGGGCCGGGGAGCTGTTTTTT. Protein sequence: CASSRTGVGAGELFF.

The V and J genes are TRBV29-1 and TRBJ2-1; D not certain. Germline V lookup: CDR1 SQVTM, CDR2 ANQGSEA. The V and J ends lost 0 bases and 8 bases respectively, with 11 bases between them. The CDR3 length is 13 residues. The CDR3 is CSVEDPWAHEQFF. Here the CDR3 DNA reads TGCAGCGTTGAAGATCCGTGGGCGCATGAGCAGTTCTTC.

This clonotype appeared a few times. The chain carries TRBV4-1 and TRBJ2-1; 13 bases are shared with TRBD2. The V gene end was trimmed by 1 base and the J gene end by 5 bases; junction bases not matched to a gene: 5. Germline CDR1 reads MGHRA; CDR2 reads YSYEKL. The CDR3 covers 17 residues. CDR3 sequence (DNA): TGCGCCAGCAGCCAAGGGAGGACTAGCGGGGGCAACAATGAGCAGTTCTTC. Translating gives CASSQGRTSGGNNEQFF.

This clonotype appeared a few times. CDR3 DNA sequence: TGTGCCAGCAGCCTAGGACAGCCCTCAAACATTCAGTACTTC. It codes for CASSLGQPSNIQYF. This chain connects TRBV7-2 to TRBJ2-4, with TRBD1 as a possible D gene (6 bases). Germline V gives CDR1 SGHTA, CDR2 FQGNSA. The ends were cut back, 5 bases at V and 6 bases at J, with 14 bases in the middle. CDR3 length: 14 residues.

This clonotype appeared a few times. The gene calls are TRBV12-3 or TRBV12-4 and TRBJ2-7, with TRBD1 matching 7 bases. With 0 bases clipped from V and 4 bases from J, the junction kept 6 bases outside the gene matches. The CDR3 contains 15 residues. The CDR3 sequence: CASSLAPRQGYEQYF. CDR3 bases: TGTGCCAGCAGTTTAGCGCCCCGACAGGGATACGAGCAGTACTTC.

This clonotype was recorded a few times. The rearrangement uses TRBV20-1 and TRBJ2-7; 9 bases agree with TRBD2. V dropped 0 bases and J dropped 4; count of bases not matched to a gene: 10. The CDR3 has 16 residues. CDR1 and CDR2 from the germline V gene are DFQATT and SNEGSKA (reference sequence). The CDR3 DNA sequence: TGCAGTGCTAGAGATACGGCGGGGGGGCCCCCGTACGAGCAGTACTTC. Amino acids: CSARDTAGGPPYEQYF.

The V and J genes are TRBV4-1 and TRBJ2-3; a possible D gene is TRBD2 (6 bases). The germline V gene has CDR1 MGHRA and CDR2 YSYEKL. Trimming pared 0 bases from V and 4 bases from J, leaving 11 bases between. CDR3 size: 15 residues. The CDR3 here is CASSQEVEGSDTQYF. DNA for the CDR3: TGCGCCAGCAGCCAAGAGGTGGAGGGCTCAGATACGCAGTATTTT.

The J gene is TRBJ2-5, the V gene TRBV20-1; 7 nucleotides line up with TRBD1. Trimming took 6 bases from V and 2 from J; bases not matched to a gene: 15. Per the germline V gene, CDR1 is DFQATT and CDR2 is SNEGSKA (reference sequence). CDR3 length: 16 amino acids. The CDR3 sequence is CSAPTTRAGGQETQYF. In DNA, the CDR3 is TGCAGTGCGCCAACCACTAGGGCAGGGGGACAAGAGACCCAGTACTTC.

In its sample, this clonotype was seen a few times. The chain is built from TRBV20-1 and TRBJ2-3; the match to TRBD2 covers 7 bases. Germline CDR1 is DFQATT and CDR2 is SNEGSKA (reference sequence). V was clipped by 0 bases and J by 0 bases; unmatched bases: 3. This CDR3 contains 15 residues. The CDR3 coding sequence is TGCAGTGCTAGAGATTTGCGGGGGAGCACAGATACGCAGTATTTT. This gives the protein CSARDLRGSTDTQYF.

This clonotype was seen a single time. This chain connects TRBV15 to TRBJ1-4; possibly TRBD1 for D (5 bases). The CDR3 covers 16 residues. Trimming stripped 3 bases from V and 8 bases from J, with 19 bases between. Germline values: CDR1 LNHNV, CDR2 YYDKDF (reference sequence). The CDR3 DNA sequence: TGTGCCACCAGCAGGGGTGGCAAAAGGGGCGGCGAAAAACTGTTTTTT. This translates into CATSRGGKRGGEKLFF.

This clonotype was seen a few times. This rearrangement joins TRBV14 to TRBJ1-1; 10 bases align to TRBD1. J was trimmed by 11 bases and V by 2 bases; bases with no gene match: 5. Germline V gene data show CDR1 as SGHDN and CDR2 as FVKESK. CDR3 size: 13 residues. In DNA form, the CDR3 reads TGTGCCAGCAGCCAACTGACAGGGGGCGAGGCTTTCTTT. Translation: CASSQLTGGEAFF.

The chain combines TRBV11-2 with TRBJ2-2; D possibly corresponds to TRBD1 (6 bases). Germline V gene sequence: CDR1 SGHAT, CDR2 FQNNGV. With 0 bases removed from V and 9 bases from J, the gap between germline ends came to 8 bases. This CDR3 has 13 residues. CDR3 coding DNA: TGTGCCAGCAGCTTAGACAGGGGCCGGGAGCTGTTTTTT. Translation gives CASSLDRGRELFF.

This clonotype turned up a few times. The chain combines TRBV5-1 with TRBJ2-3; D gene uncertain. V lost 6 bases and J lost 5, with 7 bases in between. Germline loops: CDR1 SGHRS, CDR2 YFSETQ. The CDR3 totals 11 residues. The CDR3 nucleotides are TGCGCCAGCACGGGCGGAGATACGCAGTATTTT. Residues: CASTGGDTQYF.

This chain connects TRBV7-9 to TRBJ1-5; 7 bases are shared with TRBD1. V shed 5 bases and J 4 bases; nucleotides not matched to a gene: 5. This CDR3 has 14 amino acids. Germline assignment: CDR1 SEHNR and CDR2 FQNEAQ (reference sequence). CDR3 amino acids: CASSKTGLNQPQHF. Here the CDR3 DNA reads TGTGCCAGCAGCAAGACAGGGTTGAATCAGCCCCAGCATTTT.

J is TRBJ2-3 and V is TRBV6-5; possible D gene TRBD2, 6 bases. CDR1 MNHEY and CDR2 SVGAGI come from the germline V gene. This CDR3 is built from 15 residues. V dropped 0 bases and J dropped 2 bases, with 9 bases sitting between them. The CDR3: CASSYSLALTDTQYF. Here the CDR3 DNA reads TGTGCCAGCAGTTACTCGCTAGCGCTCACAGATACGCAGTATTTT.

In nucleotides, the CDR3 is TGCAGCGTTGAAAGGCAGGGCCGAGAGACCCAGTACTTC. It is translated as CSVERQGRETQYF. The chain couples TRBV29-1 to TRBJ2-5; D might be TRBD1 (5 bases). The CDR3 contains 13 residues. V was trimmed by 2 bases and J by 4 bases, leaving 11 bases between them. Germline V gene sequence: CDR1 SQVTM, CDR2 ANQGSEA.

V and J are TRBV20-1 and TRBJ2-5; 10 nucleotides align to TRBD1. CDR3 size: 14 residues. The germline V gene encodes CDR1 DFQATT and CDR2 SNEGSKA (reference sequence). Trimming cost V 4 bases and J 5 bases; bases outside gene matches: 7. The CDR3 coding sequence is TGCAGTGCTACCCCGGACAGGGGGAGGGAGACCCAGTACTTC. It is translated as CSATPDRGRETQYF.

The chain joins TRBV9 to TRBJ2-5; 10 bases align to TRBD2. The CDR3 spans 15 residues. V lost 3 bases to trimming and J lost 1 base; unmatched junction nucleotides: 3. The germline gives CDR1 SGDLS, CDR2 YYNGEE. The CDR3 spells CASSARTSGQETQYF. CDR3 bases: TGTGCCAGCAGCGCCCGGACTAGCGGCCAAGAGACCCAGTACTTC.